This TCR beta chain originates from a study of shared clonotypes between healthy human individuals. CDR1 MNHNS and CDR2 SASEGT come from the germline V gene. The CDR3 sequence is 12 residues long. V was shortened by 7 bases and J by 6 bases, with 12 bases between the two germline ends. The repertoire was sequenced with immunoSEQ multiplex PCR; TCRdb's copy has only in-frame clones and lacks some. The sample lists millions of clones; approximately 95% were seen once. The sequencing input was naive CD4+ T cells sorted from blood. Sample subset: CD45RA+ positively selected. The gene calls are TRBV6-1 and TRBJ2-5, with D maybe TRBD2 (5 bases). The clonotype comes from a man younger than 30 in good health. The CDR3 DNA follows: TGTGCCAGCACTGGAGGCCCCCAGACCCAGTACTTC. Translating gives CASTGGPQTQYF.